A single T cell receptor (beta chain) is shown here with its context. This sample stems from a study of T cell changes during pregnancy in multiple sclerosis. Using immunoSEQ multiplex PCR, the repertoire was profiled, and TCRdb retains in-frame clones only, with some absent. The sample lists some 41,000 clones, roughly nine tenths seen once, with about 1.2% in the top ten. The sequence derives from a female donor with multiple sclerosis, enrolled in a pregnancy study. The input for sequencing was CD4+ T cells from peripheral blood mononuclear cells, taken after pregnancy.

Here the CDR3 reads CASSKTGRTNEKLFF. The CDR3 DNA is TGTGCCAGCAGCAAGACAGGGAGAACTAATGAAAAACTGTTTTTT. The chain joins TRBV14 to TRBJ1-4; TRBD1 matches at 7 bases. The length of the CDR3 is 15 residues. With 5 bases clipped from V and 1 base from J, the junction kept 4 bases outside the gene matches. Per germline, CDR1 SGHDN and CDR2 FVKESK.